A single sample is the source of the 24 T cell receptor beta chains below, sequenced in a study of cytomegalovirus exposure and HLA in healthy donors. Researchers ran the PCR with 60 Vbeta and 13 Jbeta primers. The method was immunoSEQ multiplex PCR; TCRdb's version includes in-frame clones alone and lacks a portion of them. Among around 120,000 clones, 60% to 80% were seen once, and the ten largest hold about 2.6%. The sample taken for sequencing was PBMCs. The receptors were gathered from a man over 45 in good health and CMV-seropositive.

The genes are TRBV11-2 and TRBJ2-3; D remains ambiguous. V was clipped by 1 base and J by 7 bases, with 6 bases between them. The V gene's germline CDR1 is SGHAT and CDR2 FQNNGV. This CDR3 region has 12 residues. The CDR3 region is CASSLGVNTQYF. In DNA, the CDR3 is TGTGCCAGCAGCTTAGGAGTAAATACGCAGTATTTT.

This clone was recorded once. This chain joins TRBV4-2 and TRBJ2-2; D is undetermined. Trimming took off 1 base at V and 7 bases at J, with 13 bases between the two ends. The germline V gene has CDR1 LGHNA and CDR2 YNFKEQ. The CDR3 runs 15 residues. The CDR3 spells CASSQATNRDGELFF. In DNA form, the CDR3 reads TGTGCCAGCAGCCAAGCCACCAACAGAGACGGGGAGCTGTTTTTT.

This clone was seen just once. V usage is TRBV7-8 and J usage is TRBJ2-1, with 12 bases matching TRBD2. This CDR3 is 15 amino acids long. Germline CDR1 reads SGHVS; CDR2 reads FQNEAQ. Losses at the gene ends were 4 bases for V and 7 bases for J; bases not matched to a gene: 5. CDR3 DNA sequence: TGTGCCAGCAGCTCGGGACTAGCGGGTGGGAATGAGCAGTTCTTC. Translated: CASSSGLAGGNEQFF.

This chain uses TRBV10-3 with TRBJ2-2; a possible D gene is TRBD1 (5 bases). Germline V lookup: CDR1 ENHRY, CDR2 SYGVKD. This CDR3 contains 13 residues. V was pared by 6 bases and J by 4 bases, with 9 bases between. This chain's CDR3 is CAIRGPGTGELFF. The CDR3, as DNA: TGTGCCATCAGGGGGCCGGGCACCGGGGAGCTGTTTTTT.

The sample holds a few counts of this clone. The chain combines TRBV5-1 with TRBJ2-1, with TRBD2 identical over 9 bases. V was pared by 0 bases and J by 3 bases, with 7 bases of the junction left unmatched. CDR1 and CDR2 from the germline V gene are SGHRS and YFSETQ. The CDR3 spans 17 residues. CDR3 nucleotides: TGCGCCAGCAGCTTGGGCGGCGGGGGGGCCATCTACAATGAGCAGTTCTTC. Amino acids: CASSLGGGGAIYNEQFF.

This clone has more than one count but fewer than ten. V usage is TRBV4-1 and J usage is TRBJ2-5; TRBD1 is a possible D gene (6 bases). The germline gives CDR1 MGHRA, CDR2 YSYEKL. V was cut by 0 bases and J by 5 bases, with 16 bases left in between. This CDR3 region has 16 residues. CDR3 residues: CASSQDQTGMRETQYF. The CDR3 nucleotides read TGCGCCAGCAGCCAAGACCAAACAGGGATGAGGGAGACCCAGTACTTC.

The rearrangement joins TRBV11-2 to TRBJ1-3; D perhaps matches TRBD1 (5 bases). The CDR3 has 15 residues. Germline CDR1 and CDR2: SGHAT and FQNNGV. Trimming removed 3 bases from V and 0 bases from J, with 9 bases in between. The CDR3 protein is CASSLAGTSGNTIYF. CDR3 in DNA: TGTGCCAGCAGCTTGGCGGGGACCTCTGGAAACACCATATATTTT.

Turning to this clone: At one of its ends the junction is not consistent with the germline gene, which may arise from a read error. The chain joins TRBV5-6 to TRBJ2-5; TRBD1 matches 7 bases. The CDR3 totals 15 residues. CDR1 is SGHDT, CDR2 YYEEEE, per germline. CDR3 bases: TGTGCCAGCAGCCCGGACAGGTTGTACCAAGAAACCCAGTACTTC. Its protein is CASSPDRLYQETQYF.

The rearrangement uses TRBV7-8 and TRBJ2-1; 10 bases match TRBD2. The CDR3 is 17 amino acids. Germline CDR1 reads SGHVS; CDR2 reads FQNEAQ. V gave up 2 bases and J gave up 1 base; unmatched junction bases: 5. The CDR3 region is CASSLFSSGRSYNEQFF. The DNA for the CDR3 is TGTGCCAGCAGCTTATTCTCTAGCGGGAGATCCTACAATGAGCAGTTCTTC. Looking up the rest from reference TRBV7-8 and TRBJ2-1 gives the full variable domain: GAGVSQSPRYKVAKRGQDVALRCDPISGHVSLFWYQQALGQGPEFLTYFQNEAQLDKSGLPSDRFFAERPEGSVSTLKIQRTQQEDSAVYLCASSLFSSGRSYNEQFFGPGTRLTVL.

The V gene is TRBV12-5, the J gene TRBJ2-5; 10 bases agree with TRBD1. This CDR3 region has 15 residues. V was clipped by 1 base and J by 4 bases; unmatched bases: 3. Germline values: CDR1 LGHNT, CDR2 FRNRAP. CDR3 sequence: CASGLGQGASETQYF. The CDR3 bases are TGTGCTAGTGGTTTGGGACAGGGGGCATCAGAGACCCAGTACTTC. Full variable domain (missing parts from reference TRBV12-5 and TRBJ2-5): DARVTQTPRHKVTEMGQEVTMRCQPILGHNTVFWYRQTMMQGLELLAYFRNRAPLDDSGMPKDRFSAEMPDATLATLKIQPSEPRDSAVYFCASGLGQGASETQYFGPGTRLLVL.

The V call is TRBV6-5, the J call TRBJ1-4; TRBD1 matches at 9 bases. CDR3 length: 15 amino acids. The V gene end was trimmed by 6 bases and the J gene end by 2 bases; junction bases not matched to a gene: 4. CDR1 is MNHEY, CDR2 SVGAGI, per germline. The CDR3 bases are TGTGCCAGCAGGGACAGGGGTGGGACTAATGAAAAACTGTTTTTT. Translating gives CASRDRGGTNEKLFF.

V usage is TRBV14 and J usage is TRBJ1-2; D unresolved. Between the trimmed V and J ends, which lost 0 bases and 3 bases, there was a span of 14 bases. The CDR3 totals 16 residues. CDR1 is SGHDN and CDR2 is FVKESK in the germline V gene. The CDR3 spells CASSQDRTGIDYGYTF. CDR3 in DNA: TGTGCCAGCAGCCAAGATCGGACGGGGATAGACTATGGCTACACCTTC.

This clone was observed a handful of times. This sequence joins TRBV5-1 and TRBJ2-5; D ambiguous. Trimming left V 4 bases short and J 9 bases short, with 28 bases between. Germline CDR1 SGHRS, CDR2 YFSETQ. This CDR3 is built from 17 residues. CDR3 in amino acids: CASSQSAVTRSISSQYF. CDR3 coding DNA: TGCGCCAGCAGCCAGAGCGCCGTCACGAGAAGCATTTCGTCCCAGTACTTC.

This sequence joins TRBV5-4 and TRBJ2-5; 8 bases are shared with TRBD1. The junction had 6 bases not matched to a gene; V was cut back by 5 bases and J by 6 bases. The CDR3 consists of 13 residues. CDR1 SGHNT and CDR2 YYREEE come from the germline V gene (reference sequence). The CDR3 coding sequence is TGTGCCAGCAGGCCTACAGGGGGTAAGACCCAGTACTTC. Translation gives CASRPTGGKTQYF.

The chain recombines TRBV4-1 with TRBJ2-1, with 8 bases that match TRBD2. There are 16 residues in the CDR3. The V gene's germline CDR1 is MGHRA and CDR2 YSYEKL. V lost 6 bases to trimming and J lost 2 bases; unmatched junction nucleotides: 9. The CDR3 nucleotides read TGCGCCAGCAGTCTCACCCGAGCGGGGGCCTACAATGAGCAGTTCTTC. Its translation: CASSLTRAGAYNEQFF.

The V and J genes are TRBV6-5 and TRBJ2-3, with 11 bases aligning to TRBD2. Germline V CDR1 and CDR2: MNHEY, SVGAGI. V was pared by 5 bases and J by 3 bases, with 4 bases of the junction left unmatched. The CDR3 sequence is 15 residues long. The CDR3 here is CASSVSGRETDTQYF. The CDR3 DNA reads TGTGCCAGCAGTGTTAGCGGGAGGGAGACAGATACGCAGTATTTT.

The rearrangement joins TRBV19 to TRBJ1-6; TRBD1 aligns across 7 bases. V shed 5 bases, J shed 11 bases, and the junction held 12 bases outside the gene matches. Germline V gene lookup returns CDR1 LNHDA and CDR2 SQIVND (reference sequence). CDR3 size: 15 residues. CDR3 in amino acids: CASSGGGGVVTPLHF. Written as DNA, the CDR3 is TGTGCCAGTAGTGGAGGGGGCGGGGTTGTGACACCCCTCCACTTT.

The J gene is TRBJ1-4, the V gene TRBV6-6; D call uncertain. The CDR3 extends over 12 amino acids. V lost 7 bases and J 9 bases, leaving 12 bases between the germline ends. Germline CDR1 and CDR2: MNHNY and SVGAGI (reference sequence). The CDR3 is CASKTENQKLFF. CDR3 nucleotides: TGTGCCAGCAAAACAGAGAACCAAAAACTGTTTTTT.

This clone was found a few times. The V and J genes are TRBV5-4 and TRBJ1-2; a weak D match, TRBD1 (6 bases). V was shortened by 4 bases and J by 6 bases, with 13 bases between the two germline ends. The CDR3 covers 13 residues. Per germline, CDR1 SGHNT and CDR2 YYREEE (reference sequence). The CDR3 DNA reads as TGTGCCAGCAGCCTCCAGGGGAGTCATGGCTACACCTTC. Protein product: CASSLQGSHGYTF.

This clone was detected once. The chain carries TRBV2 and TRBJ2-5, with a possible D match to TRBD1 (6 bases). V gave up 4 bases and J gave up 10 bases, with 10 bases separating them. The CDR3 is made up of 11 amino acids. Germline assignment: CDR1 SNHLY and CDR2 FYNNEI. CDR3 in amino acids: CASSGEGGQYF. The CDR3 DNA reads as TGTGCCAGCAGTGGGGAAGGGGGCCAGTACTTC.

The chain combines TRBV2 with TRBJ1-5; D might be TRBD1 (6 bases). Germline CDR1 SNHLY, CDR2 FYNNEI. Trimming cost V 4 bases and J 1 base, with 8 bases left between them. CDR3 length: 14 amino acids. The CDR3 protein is CASSGGQSNQPQHF. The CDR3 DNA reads TGTGCCAGCAGTGGCGGACAGAGCAATCAGCCCCAGCATTTT. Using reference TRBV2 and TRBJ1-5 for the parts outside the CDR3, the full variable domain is EPEVTQTPSHQVTQMGQEVILRCVPISNHLYFYWYRQILGQKVEFLVSFYNNEISEKSEIFDDQFSVERPDGSNFTLKIRSTKLEDSAMYFCASSGGQSNQPQHFGDGTRLSIL.

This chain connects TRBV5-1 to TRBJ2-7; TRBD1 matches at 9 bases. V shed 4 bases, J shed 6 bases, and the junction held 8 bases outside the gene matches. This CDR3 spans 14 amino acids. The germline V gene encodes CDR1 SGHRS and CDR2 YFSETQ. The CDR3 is CASSTGTGLSEQYF. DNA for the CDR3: TGCGCCAGCAGCACCGGGACAGGGCTCTCCGAGCAGTACTTC.

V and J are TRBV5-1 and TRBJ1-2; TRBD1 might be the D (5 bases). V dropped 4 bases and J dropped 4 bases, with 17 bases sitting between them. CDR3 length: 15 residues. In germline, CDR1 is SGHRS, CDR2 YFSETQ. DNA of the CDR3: TGCGCCAGCAGCCCCGGGGCCCCCGGGAGCTATGGCTACACCTTC. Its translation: CASSPGAPGSYGYTF.

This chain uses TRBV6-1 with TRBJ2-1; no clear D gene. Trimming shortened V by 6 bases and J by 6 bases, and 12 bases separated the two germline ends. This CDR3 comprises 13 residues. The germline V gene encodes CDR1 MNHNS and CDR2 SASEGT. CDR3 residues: CASRVAPGNEQFF. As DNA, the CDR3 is TGTGCCAGCAGGGTCGCCCCGGGCAATGAGCAGTTCTTC.